This TCR beta chain was captured by sequencing in a study of Ad26.COV2.S vaccination and SARS-CoV-2 variants. This sample's treatment: some 20 received Ad26.COV2.S at low or high dose, single or two shots; about five received placebo; per-sample allocation not given. Sample collection was performed on day 63 after the first vaccine or placebo injection. Here immunoSEQ multiplex PCR was the method, and the copy in TCRdb shows in-frame clones only, minus some. The sample has 300,000 to 400,000 clones; 90% are singletons. This CDR3 comprises 15 residues. In germline, CDR1 is LGHDT, CDR2 YNNKEL (reference sequence). Unmatched junction bases numbered 7, after V lost 4 bases and J lost 7 bases. General study findings and limits: Measurements of TCR breadth and depth may have given underestimates of the total T cell responses. Substantial response breadth was reportedly seen for spike-specific CD8+ and CD4+ T cells after vaccination.

A note on this clone: The antigen remains unidentified.

The receptor was isolated from a person aged 18 to 59 who received the Ad26.COV2.S COVID-19 vaccine or a placebo. The specimen comprised peripheral blood, sampled in a trial of Ad26.COV2.S vaccine versus placebo. This chain uses TRBV3-1 (or the pseudogene TRBV3-2) with TRBJ1-4; 9 bases fit TRBD1. The CDR3 protein is CASSRRQGVGEKLFF. The CDR3 DNA follows: TGTGCCAGCAGCCGGCGACAGGGGGTGGGTGAAAAACTGTTTTTT.